This TCR beta chain originates from a study of cytomegalovirus exposure and HLA in healthy donors (dated by TCRdb to 2016 to 2017). Turning to the overall study: According to an earlier analysis of 550 to 750 of the donors, roughly 180 million T cells yielded 120 million or so unique TCR beta sequences and 276 Gb of sequence data. Across under 500 genotyped donors of the cohort, an average of approximately 220,000 unique TCR beta nucleotide sequences per donor were sequenced, and roughly 20% of those sequences were non-productive. All discovery cohort repertoires had been generated using a single sequencing platform. High-throughput TCR immunosequencing, statistical association of individual TCRs with disease status, and machine learning were combined to predict cytomegalovirus infection status. Rather than drawing on any new phenotypic data, the later analysis identified candidate immune exposures from TCR beta sequences and the way those sequences occurred across donors. The number of donors typed differed by locus, with roughly 620-630 for A, B, C, DRB1 and DQB1, around 560 for DQA1, 600 to 610 for DPA1, and some 440 for DPB1. The study used immunosequencing to profile the T cell repertoires of approximately 630 subjects and linked those repertoires to cytomegalovirus serostatus. The study aimed to test whether signatures of past pathogen exposure could be identified by cataloging public T cell receptors. To decide whether each TCR beta V gene segment behaved as functional or pseudogenic, an earlier analysis of approximately 620 of the donors relied on high-throughput TCR beta sequencing. Class I and class II HLA loci were covered by the typing at four-digit resolution. Besides the first cohort of roughly 660 subjects, a separate validation cohort made up of over 100 different subjects was used. In a later genetic analysis, genome-wide SNP genotypes for about three fifths of the roughly 670 donors were used, and that subset was treated as a discovery cohort. Donor age, sex, ethnicity and CMV serostatus were collected together with the repertoire data. About 300 gigabases of sequencing data and 70 million to 85 million unique TCR sequences were included in an early release covering 550 to 800 HLA-typed donors. Among the roughly 370 genotyped donors, about 83% belonged to the genetic ancestry cluster associated with self-reported Caucasian donors. To study patterns of TCR occurrence, a later analysis re-analyzed previously published TCR beta repertoires from several hundred donors and added high-resolution HLA genotyping. About five DR-DQ haplotypes were handled as single units for association and clustering, since linkage in the cohort was strong. What the study reported, not specific to this receptor: A later analysis found that most CMV-associated TCR beta chains appeared HLA-restricted, with HLA associations seemingly driven largely by CMV exposure. Most TCR sequences were seen in very few donors, while some public TCRs were found in many individuals. Immune exposure information for the cohort was limited to CMV serostatus. In a later genetic analysis, fewer N-insertions in productive TCRs were reported among donors in an Asian-associated ancestry cluster than the roughly 710-donor mean. When HLA alleles, especially DR and DQ, strongly co-occurred, attributing TCR associations to individual alleles was difficult. In both the original and validation cohorts, the classifier was reported to diagnose cytomegalovirus status with high specificity and sensitivity. A total of 150 to 200 TCR beta chains were listed by the study as associated with cytomegalovirus. Because counts were too low, roughly 17 rarely observed V segments, including chromosome 9 orphons, were left out of the earlier analysis of some 600 of the donors. A later analysis reported that several top co-occurrence clusters appeared linked to parvovirus B19, influenza, CMV and Epstein-Barr virus. V-gene and J-gene trimming of TCR beta chains was associated with a missense DCLRE1C variant in a later genetic analysis, and the association was replicated in an independent cohort. Broadly in line with IMGT annotations, most TCR beta V segments showed up in productive rearrangements about 90% or about 30% of the time in an earlier analysis of 587 of the donors. At a false discovery rate of 0.05, a later analysis linked some 17,000 TCR beta sequences to specific HLA alleles. Correlated functional status among segregating V segments might be attributable to linkage disequilibrium, but an unknown experimental factor could not be ruled out. In vitro tests confirmed that a few of the cytomegalovirus-associated TCR beta chains recognize cytomegalovirus antigens. The presence/absence analyses assumed that sequencing depth was roughly uniform across donors, and that assumption may not be true. Because some donors lacked HLA typing at each locus, the association tests relied only on the typed subset. In a later analysis, TCR association rates were found to vary across HLA loci, with the most associated TCRs seen for DRB1 alleles and the fewest for HLA-C alleles. A cluster of highly shared sequence variants was judged likely to be a technical artifact of the sequencing pipeline. A further reported finding was that TCR beta sequences accurately predicted the HLA-A and HLA-B alleles for most subjects in the first cohort. According to the authors, the approach could potentially be generalized to other disease states and immunological phenotypes. This cohort had only TCR beta chains sequenced, and the lack of alpha or paired-chain data limited which features could be detected. A later analysis found that HLA-associated TCR beta chains were more clonally expanded and had lower generation probabilities than equally common non-associated chains.

The cohort consisted of some 730 healthy bone marrow donors. All cohort members were sampled while nominally healthy, although unrecorded immune exposures were likely present. The donor tested CMV seropositive and was one of the 289 seropositive cohort members. A peripheral blood sample was provided by each donor, and peripheral blood mononuclear cells were used for TCR beta sequencing. Genomic DNA extraction from the blood cell samples was performed with the Qiagen DNeasy Blood Extraction Kit. The library was prepared using the immunoSEQ multiplex PCR assay. For the multiplex PCR, a mixture combining 60 forward primers for TCR Vbeta segments and 13 reverse primers for TCR Jbeta segments was used. Amplification of the CDR3 region of rearranged TCR beta genes was performed with a multiplex PCR assay on genomic DNA. The amplified TCR beta libraries were sequenced on the Illumina HiSeq System as 87-base-pair reads. Under the source paper's analysis protocol: A later analysis tallied 75 million to 85 million unique TCR beta chains across the 650 to 750 repertoires, and approximately 9.9 million of those chains were shared by two or more donors. A nearest-neighbor algorithm error-corrected the raw reads and collapsed the reads into unique sequences, merging closely related sequences to remove PCR and sequencing errors. V, D and J gene segments were assigned by aligning CDR3 sequences to IMGT reference sequences. For a sequence to be retained, a match of at least six nucleotides was required to both a V gene segment and a J gene segment. Rearrangements were classified as productive when the CDR3 lacked stop codons and remained in frame with V and J, and all other rearrangements were classified as non-productive. CDR3 was defined by IMGT convention, running from the second conserved V-encoded cysteine to the conserved J-encoded phenylalanine. The earlier analysis of some 600 of the donors excluded sequences that lacked an unambiguous match to a single V gene segment. In an earlier analysis of a few hundred of the donors, V segments were called functional above 56.7% productive rearrangements and were called segregating when the between-donor standard deviation exceeded 5%. A statistical classification framework was developed to diagnose cytomegalovirus status using the catalog of TCR beta chain sequences. V and J gene assignment, in a later analysis, came from comparing TCR nucleotide sequences with IMGT/GENE-DB human TR gene sequences. Using the TCRdist pipeline, a later analysis assigned CDR3 sequences along with most-parsimonious VDJ recombination scenarios. In a later analysis, each TCR beta chain was defined by its CDR3 amino acid sequence together with its V-gene family, and reads without a unique V-gene family were excluded. A later analysis removed 500 to 600 highly shared, low-generation-probability nucleotide sequences to deal with suspected cross-contamination and a sequencing artifact. In a later analysis, a clonal expansion index was calculated for each public chain from normalized within-repertoire ranks of inferred template counts. A later analysis computed generation probabilities with a VDJ recombination model fitted to out-of-frame rearrangements, and checked the results against IGoR. A later analysis scored TCR-TCR, TCR-HLA and TCR-CMV co-occurrence with hypergeometric tests, applying a repertoire-size bias correction to TCR pairs. To estimate false discovery rates, a later analysis permuted the HLA or CMV assignments 20 times. A later analysis grouped co-occurring TCRs with DBSCAN, adding TCRdist sequence similarity when clustering within HLA-allele-positive subsets. Repertoires with fewer than 30,000 or more than 120,000 public chains, plus five repertoires with anomalous nucleotide sharing, were excluded from co-occurrence clustering. TCRdb holds this immuneACCESS table with in-frame rearrangements only. Some clones are missing; in checked studies, unresolved V genes explain under half, and the rest has no known cause. That table gives V, J and clone size, and the DNA gave D and trimming. The sample includes roughly 130,000 clones, with approximately 80% observed a single time. In total, the top ten clones hold less than 6.5% of the sample.

With respect to this clone: This receptor's antigen is unknown. Per-base quality was not reported, and no clone a single base away is much larger than it.

Sequencing was done on a sample of PBMCs. This receptor was identified in a woman aged 40 to 55 in good health and CMV-seropositive.

In nucleotides, the sequence is TGCAGCGTGACACAGGGGTCGAACGGAAACACCATATATTTT. This translates into CSVTQGSNGNTIYF. The chain is made from TRBV29-1 and TRBJ1-3, with 7 middle bases fitting TRBD1. The CDR3 has 14 amino acids, counting the end cysteine and phenylalanine. The CDR3 DNA has 42 bases and is translated from base 1. CDR1 and CDR2, per the germline V gene, are SQVTM and ANQGSEA. V trim: 6 bases; J trim: 4 bases; unmatched bases: 9. The variable domain in full, with residues beyond the CDR3 obtained from the reference TRBV29-1 and TRBJ1-3 genes, is SAVISQKPSRDICQRGTSLTIQCQVDSQVTMMFWYRQQPGQSLTLIATANQGSEATYESGFVIDKFPISRPNLTFSTLTVSNMSPEDSSIYLCSVTQGSNGNTIYFGEGSWLTVV.